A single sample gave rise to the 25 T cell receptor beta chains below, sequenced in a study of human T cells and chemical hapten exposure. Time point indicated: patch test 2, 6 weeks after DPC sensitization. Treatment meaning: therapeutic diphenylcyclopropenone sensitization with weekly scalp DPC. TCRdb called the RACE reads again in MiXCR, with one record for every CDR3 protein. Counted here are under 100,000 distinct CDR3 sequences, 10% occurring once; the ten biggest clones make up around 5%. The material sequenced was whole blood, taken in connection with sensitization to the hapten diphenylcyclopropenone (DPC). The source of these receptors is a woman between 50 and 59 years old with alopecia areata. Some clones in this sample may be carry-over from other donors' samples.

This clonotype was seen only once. The CDR3: CASSSLAGGPGETQYF. In DNA, the CDR3 is TGTGCCAGCAGCTCCCTAGCGGGAGGGCCGGGTGAGACCCAGTACTTC. The chain links TRBV7-2 to TRBJ2-5; 12 bases agree with TRBD2. The CDR3 is 16 residues long. Germline V gene data show CDR1 as SGHTA and CDR2 as FQGNSA. V was pared by 4 bases and J by 5 bases, with 8 bases of the junction left unmatched.

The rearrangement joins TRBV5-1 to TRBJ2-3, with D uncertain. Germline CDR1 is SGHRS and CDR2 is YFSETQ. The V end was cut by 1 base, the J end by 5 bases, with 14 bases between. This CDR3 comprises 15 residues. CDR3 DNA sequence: TGCGCCAGCAGCTTGTTGACATCCGACAAAGATACGCAGTATTTT. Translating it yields CASSLLTSDKDTQYF.

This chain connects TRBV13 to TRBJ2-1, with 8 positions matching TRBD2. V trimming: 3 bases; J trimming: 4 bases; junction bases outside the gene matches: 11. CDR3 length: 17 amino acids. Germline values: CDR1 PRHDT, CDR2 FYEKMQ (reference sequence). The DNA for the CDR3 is TGTGCCAGCAGCTTTCGGACTAGCTCCCTTGATTACAATGAGCAGTTCTTC. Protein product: CASSFRTSSLDYNEQFF.

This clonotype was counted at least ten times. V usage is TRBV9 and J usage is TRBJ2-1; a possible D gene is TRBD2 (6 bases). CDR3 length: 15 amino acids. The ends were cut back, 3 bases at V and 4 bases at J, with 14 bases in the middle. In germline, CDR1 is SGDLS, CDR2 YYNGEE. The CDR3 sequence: CASSARLGVYNEQFF. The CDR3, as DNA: TGTGCCAGCAGCGCGAGACTAGGGGTTTACAATGAGCAGTTCTTC.

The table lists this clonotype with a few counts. The CDR3 sequence: CASSPKAIGTEQFF. The CDR3 bases are TGTGCCAGCTCACCCAAGGCGATCGGAACCGAGCAGTTCTTC. This sequence joins TRBV18 and TRBJ2-1; D ambiguous. CDR3 length equals 14 residues. Germline CDR1 KGHSH, CDR2 LQKENI. V shed 3 bases and J shed 10 bases, with 16 bases lying between them.

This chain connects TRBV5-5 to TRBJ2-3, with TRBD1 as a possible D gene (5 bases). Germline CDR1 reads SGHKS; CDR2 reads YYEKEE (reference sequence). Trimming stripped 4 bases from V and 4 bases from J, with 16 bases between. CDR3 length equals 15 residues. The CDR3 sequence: CASSSQGIGPDTQYF. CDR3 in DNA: TGTGCCAGCAGCAGTCAGGGTATTGGCCCAGATACGCAGTATTTT.

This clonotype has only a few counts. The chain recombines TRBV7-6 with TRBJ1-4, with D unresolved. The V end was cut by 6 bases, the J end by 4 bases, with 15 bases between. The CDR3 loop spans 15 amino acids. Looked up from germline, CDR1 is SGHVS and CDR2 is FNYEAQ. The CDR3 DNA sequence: TGTGCCAGCAGTTATTCCCCAGCTGATAATGAAAAACTGTTTTTT. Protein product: CASSYSPADNEKLFF.

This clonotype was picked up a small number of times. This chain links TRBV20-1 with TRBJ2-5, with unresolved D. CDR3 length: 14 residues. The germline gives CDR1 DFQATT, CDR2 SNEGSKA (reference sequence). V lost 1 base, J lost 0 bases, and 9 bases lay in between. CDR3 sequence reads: CSARALTYQETQYF. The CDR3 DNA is TGCAGTGCTAGAGCACTAACGTACCAAGAGACCCAGTACTTC.

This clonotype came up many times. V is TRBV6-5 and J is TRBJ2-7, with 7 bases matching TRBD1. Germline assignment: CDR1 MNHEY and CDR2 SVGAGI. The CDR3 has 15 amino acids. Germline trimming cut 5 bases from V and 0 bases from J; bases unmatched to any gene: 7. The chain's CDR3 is CASSPWDSSSYEQYF. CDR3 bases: TGTGCCAGCAGTCCCTGGGACAGCAGCTCCTACGAGCAGTACTTC.

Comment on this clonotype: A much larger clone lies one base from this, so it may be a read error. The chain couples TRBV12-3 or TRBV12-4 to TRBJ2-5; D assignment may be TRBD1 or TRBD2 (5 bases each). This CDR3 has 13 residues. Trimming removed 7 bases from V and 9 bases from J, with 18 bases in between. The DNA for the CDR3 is TGTGCCAGCACCCTGACAGCCGGGGAGCCCCAGTACTTC. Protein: CASTLTAGEPQYF.

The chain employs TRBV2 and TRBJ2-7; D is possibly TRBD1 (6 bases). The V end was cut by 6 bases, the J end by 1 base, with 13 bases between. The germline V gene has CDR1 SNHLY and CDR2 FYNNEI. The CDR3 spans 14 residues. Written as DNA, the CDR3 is TGTGCCAGCAGCGTGAGACAGGAATCCTACGAGCAGTACTTC. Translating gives CASSVRQESYEQYF.

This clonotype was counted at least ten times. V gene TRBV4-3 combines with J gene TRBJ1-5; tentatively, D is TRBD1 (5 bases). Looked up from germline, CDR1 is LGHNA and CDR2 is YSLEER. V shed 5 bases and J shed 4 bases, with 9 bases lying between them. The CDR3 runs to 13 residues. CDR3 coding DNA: TGCGCCAGCAGCGGGGGACTGAATCAGCCCCAGCATTTT. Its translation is CASSGGLNQPQHF.

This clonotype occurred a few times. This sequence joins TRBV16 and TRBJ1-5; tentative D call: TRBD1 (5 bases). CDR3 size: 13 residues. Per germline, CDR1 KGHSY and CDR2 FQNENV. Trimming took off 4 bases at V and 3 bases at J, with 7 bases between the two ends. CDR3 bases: TGTGCCAGCAGCCGACAGATCAATCAGCCCCAGCATTTT. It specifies CASSRQINQPQHF.

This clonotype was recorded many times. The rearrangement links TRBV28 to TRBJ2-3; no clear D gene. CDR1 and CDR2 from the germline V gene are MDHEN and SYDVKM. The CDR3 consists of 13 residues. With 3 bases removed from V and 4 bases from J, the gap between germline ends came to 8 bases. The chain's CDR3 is CASSFNRPDTQYF. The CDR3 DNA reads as TGTGCCAGCAGTTTTAACAGACCAGATACGCAGTATTTT.

This CDR3 is CASRGRSGANVLTF. CDR3 DNA: TGTGCCAGCAGGGGGCGATCTGGGGCCAACGTCCTGACTTTC. V and J are TRBV12-3 or TRBV12-4 and TRBJ2-6; D is perhaps TRBD1 (5 bases). The V end lost 6 bases, the J end lost 1 base, and 7 bases lay between the germline ends. The CDR3 totals 14 residues.

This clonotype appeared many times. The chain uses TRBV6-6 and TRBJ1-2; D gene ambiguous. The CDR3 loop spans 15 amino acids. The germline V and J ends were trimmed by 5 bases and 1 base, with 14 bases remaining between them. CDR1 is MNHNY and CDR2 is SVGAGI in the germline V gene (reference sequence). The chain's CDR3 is CASSQPARNNYGYTF. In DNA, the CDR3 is TGTGCCAGCAGTCAACCGGCGAGGAATAACTATGGCTACACCTTC.

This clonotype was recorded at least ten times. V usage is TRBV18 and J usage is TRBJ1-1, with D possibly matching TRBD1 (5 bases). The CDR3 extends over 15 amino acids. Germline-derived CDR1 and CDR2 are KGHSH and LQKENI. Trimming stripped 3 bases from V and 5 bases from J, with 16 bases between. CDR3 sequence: CASSPSWQKGTEAFF. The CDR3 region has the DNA TGTGCCAGCTCACCGTCGTGGCAGAAGGGGACTGAAGCTTTCTTT.

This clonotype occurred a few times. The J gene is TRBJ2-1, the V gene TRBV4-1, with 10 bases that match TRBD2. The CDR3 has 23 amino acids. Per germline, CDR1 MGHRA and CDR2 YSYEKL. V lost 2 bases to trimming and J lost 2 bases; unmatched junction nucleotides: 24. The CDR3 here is CASSQKKTIRQGPGLATYNEQFF. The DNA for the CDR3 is TGCGCCAGCAGCCAAAAAAAGACGATTCGACAGGGTCCGGGACTAGCGACCTACAATGAGCAGTTCTTC.

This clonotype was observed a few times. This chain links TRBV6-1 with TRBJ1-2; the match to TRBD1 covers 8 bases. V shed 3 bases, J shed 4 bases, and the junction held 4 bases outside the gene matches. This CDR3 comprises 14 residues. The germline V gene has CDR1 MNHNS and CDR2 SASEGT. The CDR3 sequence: CASSDTGGSYGYTF. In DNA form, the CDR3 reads TGTGCCAGCAGTGATACAGGGGGGAGCTATGGCTACACCTTC.

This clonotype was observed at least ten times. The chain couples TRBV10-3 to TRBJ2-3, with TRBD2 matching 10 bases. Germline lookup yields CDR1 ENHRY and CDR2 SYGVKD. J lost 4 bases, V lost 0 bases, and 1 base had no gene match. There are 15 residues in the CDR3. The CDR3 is CAISESSGRADTQYF. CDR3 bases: TGTGCCATCAGTGAGTCAAGCGGGAGGGCAGATACGCAGTATTTT.

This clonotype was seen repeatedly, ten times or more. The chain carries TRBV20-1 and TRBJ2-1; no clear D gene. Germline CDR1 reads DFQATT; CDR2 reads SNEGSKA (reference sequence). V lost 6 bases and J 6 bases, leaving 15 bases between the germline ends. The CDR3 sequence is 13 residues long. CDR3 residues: CSAKDSWTNEQFF. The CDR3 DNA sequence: TGCAGTGCGAAAGACTCCTGGACCAATGAGCAGTTCTTC.

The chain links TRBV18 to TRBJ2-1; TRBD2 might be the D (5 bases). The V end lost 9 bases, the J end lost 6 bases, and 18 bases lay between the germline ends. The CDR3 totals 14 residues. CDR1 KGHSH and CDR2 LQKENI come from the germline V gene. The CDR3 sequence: CASSWELRPNEQFF. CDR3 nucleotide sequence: TGTGCCAGTTCCTGGGAGCTCCGACCCAATGAGCAGTTCTTC.

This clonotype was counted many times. This chain's CDR3 is CASSQGYGGEQFF. The CDR3 DNA is TGTGCCAGCAGCCAAGGGTACGGGGGTGAGCAGTTCTTC. The chain uses TRBV3-1 and TRBJ2-1, with a possible D match to TRBD2 (6 bases). CDR1 is LGHDT, CDR2 YNNKEL, per germline (reference sequence). The CDR3 covers 13 residues. Trimming removed 1 base from V and 9 bases from J, with 10 bases in between.

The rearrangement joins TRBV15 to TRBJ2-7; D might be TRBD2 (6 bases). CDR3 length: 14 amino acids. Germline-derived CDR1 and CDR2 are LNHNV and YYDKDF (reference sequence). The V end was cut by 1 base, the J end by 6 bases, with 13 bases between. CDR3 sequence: CATSRVRTAGEQYF. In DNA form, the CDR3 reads TGTGCCACCAGCAGAGTTCGAACAGCGGGCGAGCAGTACTTC.

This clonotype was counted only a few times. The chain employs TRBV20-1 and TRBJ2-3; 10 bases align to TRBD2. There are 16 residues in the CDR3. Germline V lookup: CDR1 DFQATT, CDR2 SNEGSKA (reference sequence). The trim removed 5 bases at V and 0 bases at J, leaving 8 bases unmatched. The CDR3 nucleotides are TGCAGTGCTCCGACCGGGACTAGCGCTAGCACAGATACGCAGTATTTT. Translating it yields CSAPTGTSASTDTQYF.